A selection of T cell receptor beta chains follows, all from one sample in a study of OX40 agonist ivuxolimab in advanced cancers. Generated by immunoSEQ multiplex PCR, the TCRdb table keeps only in-frame clones and is missing some. This sample yields some 71,000 clones, of which approximately 90% are seen a single time; roughly 14% belongs to the top ten. The material was CD4+ or CD8+ T cells sorted from blood, obtained in a trial of the OX40 agonist ivuxolimab. The receptors shown here come from an adult with an advanced solid tumor such as melanoma, head and neck, liver or kidney cancer. Each CDR3 is given with its conserved first and last residue. The order of the fields is V gene, J gene, CDR3 protein.

V: TRBV19
J: TRBJ2-3
CDR3: CASSSDRVTDTQYF

V: TRBV4-1
J: TRBJ2-7
CDR3: CASSQGQGLYEQYF

V: TRBV28
J: NA
CDR3: CASSSPGQGYEQYF

V: TRBV4-3
J: TRBJ1-4
CDR3: CASSQNRVSNEKLFF

V: TRBV5-1
J: TRBJ2-3
CDR3: CASSYADTQYF

V: TRBV4-3
J: TRBJ2-2
CDR3: CASSPDSGIPNTGELFF

V: TRBV11-2
J: TRBJ2-2
CDR3: CASSFAGGDTGELFF

V: TRBV7-3
J: TRBJ2-1
CDR3: CASSPGQGAREQFF

V: TRBV27
J: TRBJ1-6
CDR3: CASSFQNSPLHF

V: TRBV4-3
J: TRBJ2-7
CDR3: CASSQDRGRGSYEQYF

V: TRBV25-1
J: TRBJ2-5
CDR3: CASSPRQGVAETQYF

V: TRBV27
J: TRBJ2-3
CDR3: CASSLFVAGDGTDTQYF

V: TRBV6-6
J: TRBJ2-1
CDR3: CASSYDGRNEQFF

V: TRBV10-2
J: TRBJ1-5
CDR3: CASSVGGNQPQHF

V: TRBV7-9
J: TRBJ2-5
CDR3: CASSLGPTETQYF

V: TRBV7-9
J: TRBJ2-1
CDR3: CASSSPGQVTGVGDEQFF

V: TRBV27
J: TRBJ1-1
CDR3: CASSLYVGSEAFF

V: TRBV28
J: TRBJ2-3
CDR3: CASSIGERTDTQYF

V: TRBV13
J: TRBJ1-2
CDR3: CASREAGTSYGYTF

V: TRBV11-3
J: TRBJ2-7
CDR3: CASSEGQGPYEQYF

V: TRBV27
J: TRBJ2-2
CDR3: CASTYSGGAIGELFF

V: TRBV4-3
J: TRBJ2-5
CDR3: CASSQAVQGIETQYF

V: TRBV12-5
J: TRBJ2-3
CDR3: CASGLVPDRPVDTQYF

V: TRBV5-8
J: TRBJ2-5
CDR3: CASSFGPSQETQYF

V: TRBV5-8
J: TRBJ2-6
CDR3: CASSLNWGADGANVLTF

V: TRBV4-1
J: TRBJ1-1
CDR3: CASSQVEGSEAFF

V: TRBV27
J: TRBJ2-2
CDR3: CASSLSDTGELFF

V: TRBV15
J: TRBJ1-5
CDR3: CATSRAGDIQPQHF

V: TRBV7-9
J: TRBJ2-1
CDR3: CASNLPGLALNEQFF

V: TRBV6-5
J: TRBJ2-7
CDR3: CASSYSTGPYEQYF

V: TRBV15
J: TRBJ2-2
CDR3: CATSRDERRNTGELFF

V: TRBV9
J: TRBJ2-1
CDR3: CASSVGDSYHYNEQFF

V: TRBV19
J: TRBJ2-7
CDR3: CASRSSGSYEQYF

V: TRBV4-1
J: TRBJ2-7
CDR3: CASSQDKGSYEQYF

V: TRBV28
J: TRBJ1-5
CDR3: CASSFPPVLNQPQHF

V: TRBV7-9
J: TRBJ2-2
CDR3: CASSFASGRSGGELFF

V: TRBV14
J: TRBJ1-1
CDR3: CASSQVTGRYTEAFF

V: TRBV19
J: TRBJ2-7
CDR3: CASKGAGTSGNYEQYF

V: TRBV7-6
J: TRBJ2-7
CDR3: CASSFGERGGQYF

V: TRBV11-2
J: TRBJ2-7
CDR3: CASSLVREQYF

V: TRBV7-9
J: TRBJ2-1
CDR3: CASGRTRNQNEQFF

V: TRBV6-4
J: TRBJ2-1
CDR3: CASSDGTSGYNEQFF

V: TRBV27
J: TRBJ2-5
CDR3: CASSLNGKEETQYF

V: TRBV14
J: TRBJ2-7
CDR3: CASKGFSSYEQYF

V: TRBV5-5
J: TRBJ1-1
CDR3: CASSLSSAGNTEAFF